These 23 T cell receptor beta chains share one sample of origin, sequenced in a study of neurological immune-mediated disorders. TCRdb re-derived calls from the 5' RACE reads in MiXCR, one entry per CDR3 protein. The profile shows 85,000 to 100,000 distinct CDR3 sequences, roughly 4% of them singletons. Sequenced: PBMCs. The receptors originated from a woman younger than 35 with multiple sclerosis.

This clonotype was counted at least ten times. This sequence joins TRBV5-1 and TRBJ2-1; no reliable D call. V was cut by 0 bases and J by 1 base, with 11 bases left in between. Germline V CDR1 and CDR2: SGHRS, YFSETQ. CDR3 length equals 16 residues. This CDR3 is CASSLVGSLSYNEQFF. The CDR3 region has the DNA TGCGCCAGCAGCTTGGTAGGGTCCCTTTCCTACAATGAGCAGTTCTTC.

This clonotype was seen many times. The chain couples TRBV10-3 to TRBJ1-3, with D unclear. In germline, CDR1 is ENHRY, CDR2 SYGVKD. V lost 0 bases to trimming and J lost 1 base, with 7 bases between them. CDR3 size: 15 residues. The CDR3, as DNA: TGTGCCATCAGTGAGTCGACCTTTTCTGGAAACACCATATATTTT. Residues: CAISESTFSGNTIYF.

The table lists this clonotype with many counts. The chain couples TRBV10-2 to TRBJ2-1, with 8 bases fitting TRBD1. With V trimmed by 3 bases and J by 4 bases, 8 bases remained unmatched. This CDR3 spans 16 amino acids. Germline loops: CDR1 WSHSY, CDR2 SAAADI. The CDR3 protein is CASSDQDRAYYNEQFF. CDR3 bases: TGCGCCAGCAGTGACCAGGACAGGGCTTATTACAATGAGCAGTTCTTC.

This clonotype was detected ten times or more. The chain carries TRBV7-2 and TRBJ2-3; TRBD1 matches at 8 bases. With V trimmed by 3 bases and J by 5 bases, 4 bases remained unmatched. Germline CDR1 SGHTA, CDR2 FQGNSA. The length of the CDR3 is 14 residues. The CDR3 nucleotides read TGTGCCAGCAGCTTGACAGGGGAAGGAGATACGCAGTATTTT. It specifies CASSLTGEGDTQYF.

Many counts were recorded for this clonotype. In DNA form, the CDR3 reads TGTGCCAGCAGGGGGACAGGGGCGCCGGTTGAAAAACTGTTTTTT. Protein sequence: CASRGTGAPVEKLFF. The V and J genes are TRBV6-6 and TRBJ1-4, with TRBD1 matching 10 bases. The CDR3 sequence is 15 residues long. Trimming removed 6 bases from V and 7 bases from J; junction bases left unmatched: 8. Germline V gene lookup returns CDR1 MNHNY and CDR2 SVGAGI (reference sequence).

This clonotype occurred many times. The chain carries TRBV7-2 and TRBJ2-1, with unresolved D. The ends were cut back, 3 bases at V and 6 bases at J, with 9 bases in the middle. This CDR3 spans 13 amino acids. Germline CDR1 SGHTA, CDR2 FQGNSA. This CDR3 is CASSFFVGNEQFF. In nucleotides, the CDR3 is TGTGCCAGCAGCTTCTTCGTTGGCAATGAGCAGTTCTTC.

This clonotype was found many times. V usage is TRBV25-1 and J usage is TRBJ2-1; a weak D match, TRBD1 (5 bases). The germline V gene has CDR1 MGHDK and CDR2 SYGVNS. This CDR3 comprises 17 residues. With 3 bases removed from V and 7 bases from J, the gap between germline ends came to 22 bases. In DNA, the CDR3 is TGTGCCAGCAGTGACACCCGGAAAGGGGTTATTGCAAATGAGCAGTTCTTC. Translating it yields CASSDTRKGVIANEQFF.

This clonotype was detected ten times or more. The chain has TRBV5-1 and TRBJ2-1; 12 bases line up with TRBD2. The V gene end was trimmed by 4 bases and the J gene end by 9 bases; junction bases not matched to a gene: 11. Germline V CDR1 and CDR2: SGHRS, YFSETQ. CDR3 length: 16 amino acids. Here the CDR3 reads CASSVAPSGGAIEQFF. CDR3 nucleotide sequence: TGCGCCAGCAGCGTGGCGCCTAGCGGGGGGGCCATTGAGCAGTTCTTC.

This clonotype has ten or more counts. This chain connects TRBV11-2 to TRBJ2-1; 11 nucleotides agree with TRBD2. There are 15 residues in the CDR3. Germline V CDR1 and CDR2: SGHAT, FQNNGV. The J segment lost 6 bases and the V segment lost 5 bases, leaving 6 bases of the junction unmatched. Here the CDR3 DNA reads TGTGCCAGCAGCCCCCTAGCGGGAGGACGCAATGAGCAGTTCTTC. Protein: CASSPLAGGRNEQFF.

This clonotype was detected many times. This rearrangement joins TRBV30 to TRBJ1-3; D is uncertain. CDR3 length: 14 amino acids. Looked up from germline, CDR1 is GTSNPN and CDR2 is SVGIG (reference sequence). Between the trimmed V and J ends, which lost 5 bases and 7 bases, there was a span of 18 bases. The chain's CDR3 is CAWDPGTPGNTIYF. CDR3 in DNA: TGTGCCTGGGACCCCGGTACGCCGGGGAACACCATATATTTT.

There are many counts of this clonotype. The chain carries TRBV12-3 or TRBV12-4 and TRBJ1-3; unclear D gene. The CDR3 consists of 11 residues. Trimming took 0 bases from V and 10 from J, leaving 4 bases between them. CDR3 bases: TGTGCCAGCAGTTTAGCTTTTACCATATATTTT. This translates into CASSLAFTIYF.

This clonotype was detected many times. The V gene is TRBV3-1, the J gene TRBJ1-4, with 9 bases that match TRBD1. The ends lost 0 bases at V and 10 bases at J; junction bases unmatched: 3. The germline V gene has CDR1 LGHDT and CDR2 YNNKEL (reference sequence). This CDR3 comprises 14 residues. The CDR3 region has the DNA TGTGCCAGCAGCCAAGAGGACAGGGGAGGAAAACTGTTTTTT. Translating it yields CASSQEDRGGKLFF.

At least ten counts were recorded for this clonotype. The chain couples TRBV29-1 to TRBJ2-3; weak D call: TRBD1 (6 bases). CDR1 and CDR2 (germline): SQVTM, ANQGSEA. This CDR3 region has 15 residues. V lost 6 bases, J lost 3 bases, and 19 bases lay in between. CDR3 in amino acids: CSVLTGKGKTDTQYF. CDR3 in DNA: TGCAGCGTGTTAACAGGGAAAGGAAAAACAGATACGCAGTATTTT.

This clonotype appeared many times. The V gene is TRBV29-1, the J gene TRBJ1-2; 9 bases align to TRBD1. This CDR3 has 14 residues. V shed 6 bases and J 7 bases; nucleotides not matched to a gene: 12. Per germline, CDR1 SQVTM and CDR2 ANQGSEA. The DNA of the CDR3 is TGCAGCGTCGTTGGACAGGGGTTGCCGGCTGGCTACACCTTC. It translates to CSVVGQGLPAGYTF.

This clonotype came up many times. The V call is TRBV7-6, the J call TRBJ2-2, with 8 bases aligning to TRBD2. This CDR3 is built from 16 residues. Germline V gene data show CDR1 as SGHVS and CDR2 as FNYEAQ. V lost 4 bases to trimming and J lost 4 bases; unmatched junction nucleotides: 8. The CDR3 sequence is CASSWEAGAATGELFF. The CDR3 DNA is TGTGCCAGCAGCTGGGAAGCGGGAGCGGCCACCGGGGAGCTGTTTTTT.

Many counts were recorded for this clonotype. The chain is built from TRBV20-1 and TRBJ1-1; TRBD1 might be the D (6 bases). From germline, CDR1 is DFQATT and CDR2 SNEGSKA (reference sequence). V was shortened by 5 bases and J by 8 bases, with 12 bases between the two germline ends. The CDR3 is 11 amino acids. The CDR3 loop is CSAGGQQEAFF. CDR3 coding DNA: TGCAGTGCTGGAGGACAGCAAGAAGCTTTCTTT.

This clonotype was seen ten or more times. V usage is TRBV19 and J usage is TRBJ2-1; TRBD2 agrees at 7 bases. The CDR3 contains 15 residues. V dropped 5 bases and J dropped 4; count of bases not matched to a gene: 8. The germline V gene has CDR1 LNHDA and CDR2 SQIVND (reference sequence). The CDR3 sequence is CASSALAAIYNEQFF. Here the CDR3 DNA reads TGTGCCAGTAGTGCCCTAGCGGCCATTTACAATGAGCAGTTCTTC.

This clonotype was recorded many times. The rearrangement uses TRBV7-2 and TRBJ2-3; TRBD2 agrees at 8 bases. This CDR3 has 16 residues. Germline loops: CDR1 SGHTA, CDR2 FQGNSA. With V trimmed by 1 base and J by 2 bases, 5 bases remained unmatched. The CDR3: CASSLGAGVITDTQYF. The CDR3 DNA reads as TGTGCCAGCAGCTTAGGAGCGGGGGTGATCACAGATACGCAGTATTTT.

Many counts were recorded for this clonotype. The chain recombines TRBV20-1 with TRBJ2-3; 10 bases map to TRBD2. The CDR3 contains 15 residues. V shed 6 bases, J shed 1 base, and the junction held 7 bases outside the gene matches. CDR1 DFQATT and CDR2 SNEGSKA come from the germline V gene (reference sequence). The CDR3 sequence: CSATTGTSGTDTQYF. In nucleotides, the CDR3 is TGCAGTGCCACGACCGGGACTAGCGGCACAGATACGCAGTATTTT.

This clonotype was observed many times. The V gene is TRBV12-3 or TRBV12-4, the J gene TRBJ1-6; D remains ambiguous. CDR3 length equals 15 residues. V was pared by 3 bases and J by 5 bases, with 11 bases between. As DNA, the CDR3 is TGTGCCAGCAGTTTGGGGTCAATTAATAATTCACCCCTCCACTTT. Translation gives CASSLGSINNSPLHF.

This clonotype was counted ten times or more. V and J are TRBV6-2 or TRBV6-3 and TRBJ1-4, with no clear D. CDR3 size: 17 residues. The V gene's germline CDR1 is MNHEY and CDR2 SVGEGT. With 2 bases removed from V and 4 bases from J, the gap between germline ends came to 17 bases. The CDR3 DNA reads TGTGCCAGCAGTTACCCGAGATCAACCAGACGTAATGAAAAACTGTTTTTT. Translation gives CASSYPRSTRRNEKLFF.

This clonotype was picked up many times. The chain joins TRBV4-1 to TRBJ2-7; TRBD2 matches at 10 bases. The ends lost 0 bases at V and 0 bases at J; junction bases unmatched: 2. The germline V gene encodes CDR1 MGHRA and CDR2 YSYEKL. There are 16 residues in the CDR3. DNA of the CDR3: TGCGCCAGCAGCCAAGATCCTAGCGGGGGCTCCTACGAGCAGTACTTC. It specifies CASSQDPSGGSYEQYF.

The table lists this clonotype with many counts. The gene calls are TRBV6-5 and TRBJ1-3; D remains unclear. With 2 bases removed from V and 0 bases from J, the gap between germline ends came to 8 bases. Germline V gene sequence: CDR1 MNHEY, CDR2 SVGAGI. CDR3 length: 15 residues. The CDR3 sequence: CASSYTHSSGNTIYF. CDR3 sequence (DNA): TGTGCCAGCAGTTACACTCATTCCTCTGGAAACACCATATATTTT.